The 23 T cell receptor beta chains in this list originate from one sample, sequenced in a study of T cells after yellow fever vaccination. TCRdb itself ran the 5' RACE reads through MiXCR, one entry per CDR3 protein. The sample lists about 53,000 distinct CDR3 sequences, more than 5.5% occurring once. The sequenced sample was CD8+ T cells sorted from PBMCs, obtained on the day of the first yellow fever vaccination. The source is a young man who received the YFV17D yellow fever vaccine.

The gene calls are TRBV18 and TRBJ1-6; the D is unclear. V dropped 4 bases and J dropped 8 bases, with 18 bases sitting between them. The CDR3 totals 16 residues. The germline V gene has CDR1 KGHSH and CDR2 LQKENI. In nucleotides, the CDR3 is TGTGCCAGCTCACGAGCCGGAGGGATCCTCGATTCACCCCTCCACTTT. Translating gives CASSRAGGILDSPLHF.

The chain is built from TRBV7-6 and TRBJ2-7; D might be TRBD1 (7 bases). CDR3 length equals 12 residues. Germline assignment: CDR1 SGHVS and CDR2 FNYEAQ. Trimming took off 3 bases at V and 7 bases at J, with 10 bases between the two ends. The CDR3 protein is CASSLSGGEQYF. CDR3 coding DNA: TGTGCCAGCAGCTTGTCAGGGGGGGAGCAGTACTTC.

This clonotype was observed at least ten times. DNA for the CDR3: TGCACCCCCGGCGGGGTGGACAAAAACATTCAGTACTTC. This encodes CTPGGVDKNIQYF. The V gene is TRBV20-1, the J gene TRBJ2-4, with D tentatively TRBD2 (6 bases). Germline CDR1 reads DFQATT; CDR2 reads SNEGSKA (reference sequence). The CDR3 consists of 13 residues.

The sample holds a few counts of this clonotype. CDR3 DNA: TGTGCCAGCAGCTCGATAGGACCCCAGCGGGACTATGGCTACACCTTC. This codes for CASSSIGPQRDYGYTF. The chain joins TRBV7-7 to TRBJ1-2; no reliable D call. The CDR3 has 16 residues. Trimming left V 4 bases short and J 3 bases short, with 18 bases between. Germline V CDR1 and CDR2: SSHAT, FNYEAQ (reference sequence).

This clonotype has just a few counts. The chain joins TRBV5-1 to TRBJ1-1, with D uncertain. The V end lost 4 bases, the J end lost 8 bases, and 15 bases lay between the germline ends. This CDR3 region has 13 residues. Germline V gene data show CDR1 as SGHRS and CDR2 as YFSETQ. The CDR3: CASSVGRGSEAFF. CDR3 sequence (DNA): TGCGCCAGCAGCGTAGGTCGAGGAAGCGAAGCTTTCTTT. The full variable domain, its missing parts supplied by reference TRBV5-1 and TRBJ1-1, is KAGVTQTPRYLIKTRGQQVTLSCSPISGHRSVSWYQQTPGQGLQFLFEYFSETQRNKGNFPGRFSGRQFSNSRSEMNVSTLELGDSALYLCASSVGRGSEAFFGQGTRLTVV.

This clonotype was detected ten times or more. J is TRBJ2-5 and V is TRBV4-2, with 14 bases that match TRBD2. After removal of 3 bases from V and 4 bases from J, the junction contained 1 base not matched to a gene. The length of the CDR3 is 15 residues. Per the germline V gene, CDR1 is LGHNA and CDR2 is YNFKEQ. CDR3 DNA: TGTGCCAGCAGCCAGACTAGCGGGGGGGCAGAGACCCAGTACTTC. This gives the protein CASSQTSGGAETQYF.

This clonotype was seen many times. In DNA form, the CDR3 reads TGCGCCAGCAGCCAAGGACTAGGAACGCAGTATTTT. Protein product: CASSQGLGTQYF. The J gene is TRBJ2-3, the V gene TRBV4-3; tentative D call: TRBD2 (6 bases). V was clipped by 1 base and J by 9 bases, with 8 bases between them. Germline CDR1 reads LGHNA; CDR2 reads YSLEER. The CDR3 is 12 amino acids.

This clonotype was counted at least ten times. The chain is built from TRBV11-3 and TRBJ2-1, with D uncertain. The V end was cut by 1 base, the J end by 3 bases, with 4 bases between. Germline V gives CDR1 SGHNT, CDR2 YENEEA. This CDR3 comprises 13 residues. The CDR3 region is CASSLGSYNEQFF. CDR3 nucleotide sequence: TGTGCCAGCAGCTTAGGCAGCTACAATGAGCAGTTCTTC.

The sample holds many counts of this clonotype. The J gene is TRBJ1-2, the V gene TRBV14; D is uncertain. This CDR3 spans 15 amino acids. V was clipped by 0 bases and J by 0 bases, with 8 bases between them. Germline V CDR1 and CDR2: SGHDN, FVKESK. CDR3 bases: TGTGCCAGCAGCCAAGATCCCGGGGCTAACTATGGCTACACCTTC. Its protein product is CASSQDPGANYGYTF.

This clonotype was picked up a small number of times. V usage is TRBV5-1 and J usage is TRBJ1-1, with D perhaps TRBD1 (5 bases). V gave up 4 bases and J gave up 1 base, with 8 bases separating them. CDR1 SGHRS and CDR2 YFSETQ come from the germline V gene. This CDR3 is 13 amino acids long. DNA for the CDR3: TGCGCCAGCAGCGGGCAGGGGAACACTGAAGCTTTCTTT. Translation gives CASSGQGNTEAFF.

The sample holds a few counts of this clonotype. The chain links TRBV5-6 to TRBJ2-3; 12 nucleotides match TRBD2. V lost 4 bases to trimming and J lost 1 base; unmatched junction nucleotides: 4. The CDR3 has 16 residues. Germline CDR1 reads SGHDT; CDR2 reads YYEEEE. CDR3 in amino acids: CASSTRLAGGTDTQYF. Here the CDR3 DNA reads TGTGCCAGCAGCACTAGACTAGCGGGGGGCACAGATACGCAGTATTTT.

This clonotype qualifies as medium-sized (0.01 to 0.1%). The chain is built from TRBV6-2 or TRBV6-3 and TRBJ2-5; no definite D call. The length of the CDR3 is 15 residues. Trimming cost V 5 bases and J 2 bases, with 15 bases left between them. Germline V lookup: CDR1 MNHEY, CDR2 SVGEGT. The CDR3 sequence is CASSAGTSDQETQYF. The DNA of the CDR3 is TGTGCCAGCAGTGCCGGCACCAGTGATCAAGAGACCCAGTACTTC.

The chain joins TRBV7-9 to TRBJ2-3, with 8 bases aligning to TRBD1. In germline, CDR1 is SEHNR, CDR2 FQNEAQ (reference sequence). The CDR3 has 17 amino acids. With 5 bases clipped from V and 0 bases from J, the junction kept 10 bases outside the gene matches. The CDR3 is CASSGRDRPHSTDTQYF. DNA of the CDR3: TGTGCCAGCAGCGGCCGGGACAGGCCCCATAGCACAGATACGCAGTATTTT.

This clonotype was found many times. This chain links TRBV18 with TRBJ2-3, with D uncertain. The CDR3 sequence is 14 residues long. Deletions cut 3 bases from V and 0 bases from J, with 7 bases between. Germline-derived CDR1 and CDR2 are KGHSH and LQKENI. CDR3 in DNA: TGTGCCAGCTCACCGGAAGTTAGCACAGATACGCAGTATTTT. It encodes CASSPEVSTDTQYF.

This clonotype was found a few times. The chain combines TRBV7-3 with TRBJ2-7; TRBD2 matches 9 bases. Germline CDR1 is SGHTA and CDR2 is FQGTGA. Losses at the gene ends were 4 bases for V and 4 bases for J; bases not matched to a gene: 11. The CDR3 length is 16 residues. The CDR3 region has the DNA TGTGCCAGCAGCTCCGCTGGGACTAGCAAACCTTACGAGCAGTACTTC. This translates into CASSSAGTSKPYEQYF.

This clonotype was found a few times. The genes are TRBV5-6 and TRBJ2-7; D is perhaps TRBD2 (5 bases). Trimming removed 0 bases at V and 6 bases at J, with 7 bases between. The CDR3 has 12 amino acids. Germline values: CDR1 SGHDT, CDR2 YYEEEE. The CDR3 bases are TGTGCCAGCAGCTTGGGAGCGGCCGAGCAGTACGTC. This sequence encodes CASSLGAAEQYV.

The CDR3, as DNA: TGCGCCAGCAGCTTGACCGGACTAGCGAACTACCAAGAGACCCAGTACTTC. This gives the protein CASSLTGLANYQETQYF. V is TRBV5-1 and J is TRBJ2-5; 9 bases fit TRBD2. Per germline, CDR1 SGHRS and CDR2 YFSETQ. The CDR3 extends over 17 amino acids. Trimming at V came to 1 base and at J to 0 bases, leaving 7 bases not matched to a gene.

This clonotype was recorded many times. The J gene is TRBJ1-3, the V gene TRBV29-1; no clear D gene. The CDR3 runs to 11 residues. Trimming cost V 7 bases and J 0 bases, with 4 bases left between them. Germline lookup yields CDR1 SQVTM and CDR2 ANQGSEA. For the CDR3, the DNA is TGCAGCGGGGACTCTGGAAACACCATATATTTT. This gives the protein CSGDSGNTIYF.

The chain employs TRBV15 and TRBJ2-5; TRBD1 matches 10 bases. Losses at the gene ends were 3 bases for V and 5 bases for J; bases not matched to a gene: 9. The CDR3 has 16 amino acids. Per the germline V gene, CDR1 is LNHNV and CDR2 is YYDKDF (reference sequence). CDR3 sequence: CATSSTDRGLLETQYF. The DNA for the CDR3 is TGTGCCACCAGCAGCACAGACAGGGGGCTTTTGGAGACCCAGTACTTC.

This clonotype was seen many times. CDR3: CASSRTSSGNTIYF. CDR3 nucleotide sequence: TGTGCCAGCAGCCGAACGAGCTCTGGAAACACCATATATTTT. The chain couples TRBV11-2 to TRBJ1-3; unclear D gene. The V gene's germline CDR1 is SGHAT and CDR2 FQNNGV. Trimming stripped 5 bases from V and 0 bases from J, with 8 bases between. The CDR3 is 14 residues long.

This clonotype was counted between two and nine times. The chain has TRBV5-6 and TRBJ2-2; tentative D call: TRBD2 (5 bases). The CDR3 spans 14 residues. Trimming took off 4 bases at V and 4 bases at J, with 11 bases between the two ends. The germline V gene encodes CDR1 SGHDT and CDR2 YYEEEE. The CDR3 DNA reads TGTGCCAGCAGCCCGGAGGCAGGCACCGGGGAGCTGTTTTTT. It yields the protein CASSPEAGTGELFF.

This clonotype occurred many times. The chain combines TRBV19 with TRBJ1-5; D is undetermined. Germline loops: CDR1 LNHDA, CDR2 SQIVND (reference sequence). CDR3 length: 14 amino acids. Trimming removed 7 bases from V and 3 bases from J, with 13 bases in between. The CDR3: CASNPPAPNQPQHF. The DNA of the CDR3 is TGTGCCAGTAACCCTCCAGCGCCCAATCAGCCCCAGCATTTT.

This clonotype was found a few times. This chain links TRBV20-1 with TRBJ2-7; TRBD1 matches 8 bases. V lost 6 bases and J lost 7; bases outside the gene matches: 14. Germline CDR1 is DFQATT and CDR2 is SNEGSKA (reference sequence). The CDR3 is 14 amino acids. CDR3 DNA sequence: TGCAGTGCCACCGGGACAGGTCCATTAGGGGAGCAGTACTTC. This sequence encodes CSATGTGPLGEQYF.